The 30 T cell receptor beta chains reported below all come from one sample, sequenced in a study of PD-1 blockade in classical Hodgkin lymphoma. Each patient relapsed following autologous stem cell transplantation, and prior brentuximab vedotin exposure differed. This table comes from immunoSEQ multiplex PCR, and its TCRdb copy is limited to in-frame clones, with some not included. The sample yields roughly 25,000 clones, roughly four fifths seen once. The sequencing used peripheral blood mononuclear cells (PBMCs), collected before the second cycle of nivolumab. The receptors stem from a human donor with classical Hodgkin lymphoma.

This clone has a single count. The chain employs TRBV9 and TRBJ2-6; no clear D. Deletions cut 1 base from V and 0 bases from J, with 2 bases between. CDR3 length: 14 amino acids. Germline assignment: CDR1 SGDLS and CDR2 YYNGEE. The CDR3 DNA is TGTGCCAGCAGCGTATACTCTGGGGCCAACGTCCTGACTTTC. Translated, it gives CASSVYSGANVLTF.

V usage is TRBV28 and J usage is TRBJ2-7; D tentatively fits TRBD1 or TRBD2 (5 bases each). Germline assignment: CDR1 MDHEN and CDR2 SYDVKM. With 6 bases removed from V and 2 bases from J, the gap between germline ends came to 17 bases. The CDR3 length is 15 residues. Here the CDR3 DNA reads TGTGCCAGCAGATCCCTGAGGGACGGACCCTACGAGCAGTACTTC. As protein: CASRSLRDGPYEQYF.

The J gene is TRBJ1-6, the V gene TRBV19; 7 bases agree with TRBD1. The CDR3 spans 15 residues. V lost 5 bases to trimming and J lost 7 bases; unmatched junction nucleotides: 8. CDR1 is LNHDA, CDR2 SQIVND, per germline (reference sequence). The CDR3 region is CASSPTGTKNSPLHF. The CDR3 DNA reads as TGTGCCAGTAGTCCGACAGGGACCAAGAATTCACCCCTCCACTTT.

This clone was seen a few times. The chain couples TRBV5-1 to TRBJ1-1; 7 bases match TRBD1. Germline CDR1 and CDR2: SGHRS and YFSETQ. The CDR3 spans 16 residues. The J segment lost 1 base and the V segment lost 6 bases, leaving 12 bases of the junction unmatched. DNA for the CDR3: TGCGCCAGCAACGTAGTAACAGGGGCCCCGAACACTGAAGCTTTCTTT. The encoded protein is CASNVVTGAPNTEAFF. The full variable domain, in which reference TRBV5-1 and TRBJ1-1 provide the parts outside the CDR3, is KAGVTQTPRYLIKTRGQQVTLSCSPISGHRSVSWYQQTPGQGLQFLFEYFSETQRNKGNFPGRFSGRQFSNSRSEMNVSTLELGDSALYLCASNVVTGAPNTEAFFGQGTRLTVV.

V and J are TRBV28 and TRBJ2-1; D unclear. The V end lost 0 bases, the J end lost 10 bases, and 4 bases lay between the germline ends. CDR1 and CDR2 (germline): MDHEN, SYDVKM. The CDR3 runs 11 residues. The CDR3 reads CASSLWEEQFF. DNA of the CDR3: TGTGCCAGCAGTTTATGGGAAGAGCAGTTCTTC.

This clone was detected a few times. The rearrangement joins TRBV7-2 to TRBJ1-2; D perhaps matches TRBD1 (6 bases). This CDR3 is 13 amino acids long. Trimming took 1 base from V and 7 from J, leaving 10 bases between them. CDR1 and CDR2 (germline): SGHTA, FQGNSA. The CDR3: CASSLGQDGGYTF. CDR3 bases: TGTGCCAGCAGCTTAGGACAGGACGGTGGCTACACCTTC.

This clone was seen only a few times. J is TRBJ2-6 and V is TRBV4-3; unclear D gene. Per germline, CDR1 LGHNA and CDR2 YSLEER. Trimming took off 0 bases at V and 0 bases at J, with 6 bases between the two ends. The length of the CDR3 is 16 residues. The CDR3 spells CASSQDMGSGANVLTF. The CDR3 DNA reads as TGCGCCAGCAGCCAAGATATGGGCTCTGGGGCCAACGTCCTGACTTTC.

In its sample, this clone was seen once. V gene TRBV10-2 combines with J gene TRBJ2-3; either TRBD1 or TRBD2 may supply D (5 bases each). The germline V gene encodes CDR1 WSHSY and CDR2 SAAADI. This CDR3 region has 16 residues. Trimming took 2 bases from V and 0 from J, leaving 12 bases between them. The CDR3: CASSEQRWGSTDTQYF. DNA for the CDR3: TGCGCCAGCAGTGAGCAGCGGTGGGGCAGCACAGATACGCAGTATTTT.

The rearrangement uses TRBV5-8 and TRBJ1-3; D not certain. Germline V gives CDR1 SGHTS, CDR2 YDEGEE. V lost 2 bases and J 0 bases, leaving 6 bases between the germline ends. The CDR3 length is 14 residues. The CDR3 loop reads CASSFEFSGNTIYF. CDR3 coding DNA: TGTGCCAGCAGCTTTGAGTTCTCTGGAAACACCATATATTTT.

The chain recombines TRBV6-1 with TRBJ2-5, with TRBD1 matching 8 bases. This CDR3 contains 16 residues. Germline CDR1 reads MNHNS; CDR2 reads SASEGT. Trimming took 1 base from V and 2 from J; bases not matched to a gene: 6. CDR3 residues: CASSEVPGQGQETQYF. CDR3 DNA: TGTGCCAGCAGTGAAGTCCCCGGACAGGGACAAGAGACCCAGTACTTC.

The chain carries TRBV7-3 and TRBJ2-1; the D gene is possibly TRBD2 (6 bases). CDR3 length: 15 residues. Trimming left V 3 bases short and J 0 bases short, with 9 bases between. Germline-derived CDR1 and CDR2 are SGHTA and FQGTGA. The CDR3 DNA reads TGTGCCAGCAGCTTGGGACTCGACTCCTACAATGAGCAGTTCTTC. Translation: CASSLGLDSYNEQFF.

This clone was counted a few times. V gene TRBV5-5 combines with J gene TRBJ2-7, with D unclear. Germline CDR1 reads SGHKS; CDR2 reads YYEKEE (reference sequence). Trimming took 4 bases from V and 4 from J, leaving 12 bases between them. The CDR3 has 13 residues. The CDR3 here is CASSRPPFYEQYF. The CDR3 region has the DNA TGTGCCAGCAGCAGACCTCCATTTTACGAGCAGTACTTC.

The rearrangement uses TRBV2 and TRBJ2-2; TRBD2 might be the D (6 bases). The germline V and J ends were trimmed by 0 bases and 4 bases, with 12 bases remaining between them. CDR3 length: 16 amino acids. Germline values: CDR1 SNHLY, CDR2 FYNNEI. The DNA for the CDR3 is TGTGCCAGCAGTGAAGCGCTTTGGGGAGGCACCGGGGAGCTGTTTTTT. Encoded protein: CASSEALWGGTGELFF.

The chain has TRBV27 and TRBJ1-5; maybe TRBD1 (6 bases). Trimming shortened V by 1 base and J by 0 bases, and 25 bases separated the two germline ends. CDR1 and CDR2 from the germline V gene are MNHEY and SMNVEV (reference sequence). The CDR3 length is 21 residues. The CDR3 coding sequence is TGTGCCAGCAGTTTATATGGGGGGCCGGGGCCCGCCACGAATAGCAATCAGCCCCAGCATTTT. Its protein product is CASSLYGGPGPATNSNQPQHF.

The chain carries TRBV4-2 and TRBJ2-7; 8 nucleotides match TRBD1. The trim removed 0 bases at V and 4 bases at J, leaving 11 bases unmatched. The CDR3 is 17 amino acids. Germline V gives CDR1 LGHNA, CDR2 YNFKEQ. The DNA of the CDR3 is TGTGCCAGCAGCCAAGAAGTGGAGGGGACAGGTTTATACGAGCAGTACTTC. It is translated as CASSQEVEGTGLYEQYF.

The chain couples TRBV7-8 to TRBJ2-5, with D perhaps TRBD1 or TRBD2 (7 bases each). The CDR3 runs to 15 residues. In germline, CDR1 is SGHVS, CDR2 FQNEAQ. V dropped 5 bases and J dropped 5 bases, with 18 bases sitting between them. CDR3 sequence: CASSPTGAGGETQYF. DNA for the CDR3: TGTGCCAGCAGCCCTACAGGGGCCGGGGGGGAGACCCAGTACTTC.

The chain joins TRBV13 to TRBJ2-7; 10 nucleotides align to TRBD1. Per the germline V gene, CDR1 is PRHDT and CDR2 is FYEKMQ (reference sequence). CDR3 length: 15 residues. V was clipped by 2 bases and J by 2 bases; unmatched bases: 3. CDR3 sequence reads: CASSLSGTGAYEQYF. Here the CDR3 DNA reads TGTGCCAGCAGCTTATCCGGGACAGGGGCCTACGAGCAGTACTTC.

The rearrangement links TRBV11-2 to TRBJ2-3; D possibly matches TRBD1 or TRBD2 (5 bases each). CDR1 SGHAT and CDR2 FQNNGV come from the germline V gene. V was cut by 1 base and J by 1 base, with 6 bases left in between. The CDR3 consists of 14 residues. CDR3 in amino acids: CASSLVGGTDTQYF. CDR3 DNA: TGTGCCAGCAGCTTAGTGGGGGGCACAGATACGCAGTATTTT.

The V and J genes are TRBV2 and TRBJ1-2; a weak D match, TRBD1 (5 bases). The V gene's germline CDR1 is SNHLY and CDR2 FYNNEI. V shed 7 bases and J shed 5 bases, with 23 bases lying between them. This CDR3 spans 16 amino acids. The CDR3 loop is CASIRRDDPLPYGYTF. The CDR3 DNA sequence: TGTGCCAGCATTCGCCGGGACGATCCGTTGCCGTATGGCTACACCTTC.

This chain connects TRBV30 to TRBJ1-1; D not certain. CDR3 length equals 14 residues. Looked up from germline, CDR1 is GTSNPN and CDR2 is SVGIG (reference sequence). Between the trimmed V and J ends, which lost 0 bases and 7 bases, there was a span of 15 bases. The DNA of the CDR3 is TGTGCCTGGAGTGTGGTCCAAGGCGGCGGTGAAGCTTTCTTT. This sequence encodes CAWSVVQGGGEAFF.

The chain joins TRBV5-1 to TRBJ2-7, with 8 bases matching TRBD1. After removal of 3 bases from V and 2 bases from J, the junction contained 4 bases not matched to a gene. CDR1 is SGHRS, CDR2 YFSETQ, per germline. The length of the CDR3 is 14 residues. CDR3 in DNA: TGCGCCAGCAGCTGGGGGGACAGGACCTACGAGCAGTACTTC. Translated, it gives CASSWGDRTYEQYF.

The CDR3 reads CASSAFPLADKSGDPSEQYF. For the CDR3, the DNA is TGTGCCAGCAGCGCATTCCCACTAGCGGACAAGAGCGGGGATCCCTCCGAGCAGTACTTC. The J gene is TRBJ2-7, the V gene TRBV7-7, with TRBD2 identical over 8 bases. The V and J ends lost 5 bases and 6 bases, in that order; junction bases with no gene match: 27. CDR3 size: 20 residues. CDR1 and CDR2 from the germline V gene are SSHAT and FNYEAQ (reference sequence).

This clone was observed a few times. The chain couples TRBV10-3 to TRBJ1-2; TRBD1 is a possible D gene (6 bases). Trimming stripped 0 bases from V and 0 bases from J, with 14 bases between. Germline-derived CDR1 and CDR2 are ENHRY and SYGVKD. There are 17 residues in the CDR3. The CDR3 protein is CAISESKGGAANYGYTF. The CDR3 DNA sequence: TGTGCCATCAGTGAGTCCAAGGGGGGTGCAGCTAACTATGGCTACACCTTC.

This chain links TRBV4-3 with TRBJ2-7, with TRBD1 matching 7 bases. The CDR3 totals 14 residues. Germline CDR1 and CDR2: LGHNA and YSLEER. V trimming: 0 bases; J trimming: 2 bases; junction bases outside the gene matches: 1. CDR3 protein: CASSQEGQPYEQYF. In nucleotides, the CDR3 is TGCGCCAGCAGCCAAGAGGGACAGCCCTACGAGCAGTACTTC.

V usage is TRBV15 and J usage is TRBJ1-4; D gene ambiguous. Trimming removed 3 bases from V and 8 bases from J, with 13 bases in between. The CDR3 spans 14 residues. Germline-derived CDR1 and CDR2 are LNHNV and YYDKDF (reference sequence). CDR3 in amino acids: CATSRPAVGEKLFF. Written as DNA, the CDR3 is TGTGCCACCAGCAGGCCAGCCGTAGGAGAAAAACTGTTTTTT.

The genes are TRBV7-9 and TRBJ1-2; no clear D gene. V dropped 0 bases and J dropped 4 bases, with 9 bases sitting between them. Germline V lookup: CDR1 SEHNR, CDR2 FQNEAQ (reference sequence). The CDR3 is 14 amino acids. The CDR3 reads CASSLARTSYGYTF. The CDR3 bases are TGTGCCAGCAGCTTAGCTCGGACGTCCTATGGCTACACCTTC.

The genes are TRBV6-6 and TRBJ2-2, with D tentatively TRBD1 or TRBD2 (5 bases each). This CDR3 comprises 14 residues. Trimming cost V 8 bases and J 2 bases, with 12 bases left between them. Germline V lookup: CDR1 MNHNY, CDR2 SVGAGI (reference sequence). The CDR3 sequence: CASETGPNTGELFF. CDR3 sequence (DNA): TGTGCCAGCGAAACGGGGCCTAACACCGGGGAGCTGTTTTTT.

This rearrangement joins TRBV5-4 to TRBJ1-4, with unresolved D. From germline, CDR1 is SGHNT and CDR2 YYREEE (reference sequence). The CDR3 is made up of 14 amino acids. With 4 bases removed from V and 5 bases from J, the gap between germline ends came to 12 bases. This CDR3 is CASSHRAANEKLFF. The CDR3 DNA reads TGTGCCAGCAGCCACCGAGCAGCCAATGAAAAACTGTTTTTT.

The J gene is TRBJ2-3, the V gene TRBV7-9; D tentatively fits TRBD1 or TRBD2 (5 bases each). Germline CDR1 and CDR2: SEHNR and FQNEAQ (reference sequence). Trimming stripped 5 bases from V and 2 bases from J, with 20 bases between. The CDR3 runs to 17 residues. DNA for the CDR3: TGTGCCAGCAGCCTGAGGGGTGAGGCCCCCAACACAGATACGCAGTATTTT. Translated, it gives CASSLRGEAPNTDTQYF. The variable domain in full, with the rest retrieved from reference TRBV7-9 and TRBJ2-3, is DTGVSQNPRHKITKRGQNVTFRCDPISEHNRLYWYRQTLGQGPEFLTYFQNEAQLEKSRLLSDRFSAERPKGSFSTLEIQRTEQGDSAMYLCASSLRGEAPNTDTQYFGPGTRLTVL.

This clone was seen just once. The chain has TRBV9 and TRBJ2-3, with a tentative D call TRBD1 (6 bases). Trimming left V 0 bases short and J 1 base short, with 15 bases between. The CDR3 runs to 17 residues. Germline V lookup: CDR1 SGDLS, CDR2 YYNGEE. The CDR3 coding sequence is TGTGCCAGCAGCGTAGCCTCCGTTGGGGGCGGCACAGATACGCAGTATTTT. Its translation: CASSVASVGGGTDTQYF.